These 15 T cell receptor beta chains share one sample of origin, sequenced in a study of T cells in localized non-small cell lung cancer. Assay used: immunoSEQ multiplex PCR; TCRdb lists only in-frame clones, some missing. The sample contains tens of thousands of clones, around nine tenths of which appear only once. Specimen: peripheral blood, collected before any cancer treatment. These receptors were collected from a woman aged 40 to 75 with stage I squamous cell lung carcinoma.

CDR3 protein: CASSLLTDRRDTIYF. The CDR3 region has the DNA TGTGCCAGCAGCTTGTTAACAGATAGACGGGACACCATATATTTT. The rearrangement joins TRBV5-6 to TRBJ1-3; D unclear. Germline V gives CDR1 SGHDT, CDR2 YYEEEE. This CDR3 is built from 15 residues. Trimming stripped 1 base from V and 8 bases from J, with 16 bases between.

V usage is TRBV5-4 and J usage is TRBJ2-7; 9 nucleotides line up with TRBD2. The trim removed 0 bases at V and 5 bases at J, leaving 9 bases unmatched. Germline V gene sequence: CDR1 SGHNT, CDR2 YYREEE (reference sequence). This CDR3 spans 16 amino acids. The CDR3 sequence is CASSLGGGGASHEQYF. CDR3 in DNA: TGTGCCAGCAGCTTGGGCGGCGGGGGGGCCAGTCACGAGCAGTACTTC.

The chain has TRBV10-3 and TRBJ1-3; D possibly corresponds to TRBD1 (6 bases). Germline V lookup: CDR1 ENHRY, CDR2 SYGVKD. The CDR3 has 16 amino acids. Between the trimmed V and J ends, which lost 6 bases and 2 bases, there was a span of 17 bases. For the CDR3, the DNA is TGTGCCATCAGCGGACAGAGAGGAGTGACTGGAAACACCATATATTTT. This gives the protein CAISGQRGVTGNTIYF.

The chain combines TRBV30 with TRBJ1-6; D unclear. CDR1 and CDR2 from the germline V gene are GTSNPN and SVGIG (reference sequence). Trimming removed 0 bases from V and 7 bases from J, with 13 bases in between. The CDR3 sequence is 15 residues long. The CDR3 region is CAWSVDGLGNSPLHF. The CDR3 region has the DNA TGTGCCTGGAGTGTAGACGGGCTCGGAAATTCACCCCTCCACTTT. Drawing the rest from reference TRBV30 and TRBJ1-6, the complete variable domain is SQTIHQWPATLVQPVGSPLSLECTVEGTSNPNLYWYRQAAGRGLQLLFYSVGIGQISSEVPQNLSASRPQDRQFILSSKKLLLSDSGFYLCAWSVDGLGNSPLHFGNGTRLTVT.

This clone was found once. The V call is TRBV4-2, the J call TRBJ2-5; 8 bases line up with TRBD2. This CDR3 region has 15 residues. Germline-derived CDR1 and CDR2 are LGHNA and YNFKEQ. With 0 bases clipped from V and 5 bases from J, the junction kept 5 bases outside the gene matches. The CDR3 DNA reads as TGTGCCAGCAGCCAAGACTTCGGGGGGGCGGAGACCCAGTACTTC. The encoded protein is CASSQDFGGAETQYF.

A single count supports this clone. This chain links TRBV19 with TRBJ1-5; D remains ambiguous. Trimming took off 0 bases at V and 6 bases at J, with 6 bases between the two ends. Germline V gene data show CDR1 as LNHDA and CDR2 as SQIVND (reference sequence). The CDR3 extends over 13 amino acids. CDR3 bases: TGTGCCAGTAGTATAGATTGGGCTCAGCCCCAGCATTTT. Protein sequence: CASSIDWAQPQHF. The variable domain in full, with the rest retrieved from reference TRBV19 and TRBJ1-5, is DGGITQSPKYLFRKEGQNVTLSCEQNLNHDAMYWYRQDPGQGLRLIYYSQIVNDFQKGDIAEGYSVSREKKESFPLTVTSAQKNPTAFYLCASSIDWAQPQHFGDGTRLSIL.

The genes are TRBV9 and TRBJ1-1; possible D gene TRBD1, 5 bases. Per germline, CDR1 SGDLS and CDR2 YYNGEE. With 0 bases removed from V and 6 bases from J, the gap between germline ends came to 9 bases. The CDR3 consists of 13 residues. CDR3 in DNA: TGTGCCAGCAGCGTAGGGCCGGGGGCTGAAGCTTTCTTT. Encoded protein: CASSVGPGAEAFF.

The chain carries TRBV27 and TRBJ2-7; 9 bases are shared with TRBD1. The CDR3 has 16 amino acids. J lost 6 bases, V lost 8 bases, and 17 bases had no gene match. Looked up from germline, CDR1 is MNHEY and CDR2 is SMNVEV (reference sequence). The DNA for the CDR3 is TGTGCCAGCGGTTACCTCAGAGGGACAGGGAAGTTCGAGCAGTACTTC. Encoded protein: CASGYLRGTGKFEQYF.

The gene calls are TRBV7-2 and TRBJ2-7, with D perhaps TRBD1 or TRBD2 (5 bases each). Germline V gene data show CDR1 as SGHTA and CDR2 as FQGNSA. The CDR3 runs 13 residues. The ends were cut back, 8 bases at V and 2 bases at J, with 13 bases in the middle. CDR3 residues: CASSQPGPYEQYF. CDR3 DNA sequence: TGTGCCAGCTCCCAGCCGGGACCCTACGAGCAGTACTTC.

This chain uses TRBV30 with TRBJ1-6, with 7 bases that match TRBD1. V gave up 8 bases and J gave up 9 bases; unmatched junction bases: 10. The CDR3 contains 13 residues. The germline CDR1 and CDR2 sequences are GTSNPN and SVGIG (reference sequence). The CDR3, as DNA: TGTGCCCGGGGGACAGACGAAACTTCACCCCTCCACTTT. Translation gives CARGTDETSPLHF.

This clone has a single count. The CDR3 DNA reads as TGTGCCAGCAGAACTGGGACAGGCGCACCCCTCCACTTT. This encodes CASRTGTGAPLHF. This chain uses TRBV5-6 with TRBJ1-6, with 8 bases aligning to TRBD1. The CDR3 covers 13 residues. Germline CDR1 is SGHDT and CDR2 is YYEEEE. Losses at the gene ends were 5 bases for V and 11 bases for J; bases not matched to a gene: 6.

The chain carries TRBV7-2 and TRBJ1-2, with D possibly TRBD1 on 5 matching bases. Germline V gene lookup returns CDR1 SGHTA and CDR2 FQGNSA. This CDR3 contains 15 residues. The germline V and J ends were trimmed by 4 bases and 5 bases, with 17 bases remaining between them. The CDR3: CASSSGTLARYGYTF. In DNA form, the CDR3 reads TGTGCCAGCAGCTCTGGGACCCTTGCGCGGTATGGCTACACCTTC.

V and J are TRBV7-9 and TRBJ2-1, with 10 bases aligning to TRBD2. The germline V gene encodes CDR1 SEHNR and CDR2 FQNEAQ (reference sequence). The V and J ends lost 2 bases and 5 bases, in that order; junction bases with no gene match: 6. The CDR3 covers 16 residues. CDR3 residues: CASSLTAGGPDNEQFF. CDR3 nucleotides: TGTGCCAGCAGCTTAACAGCGGGGGGGCCTGACAATGAGCAGTTCTTC. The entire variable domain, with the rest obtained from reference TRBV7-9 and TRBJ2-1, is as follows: DTGVSQNPRHKITKRGQNVTFRCDPISEHNRLYWYRQTLGQGPEFLTYFQNEAQLEKSRLLSDRFSAERPKGSFSTLEIQRTEQGDSAMYLCASSLTAGGPDNEQFFGPGTRLTVL.

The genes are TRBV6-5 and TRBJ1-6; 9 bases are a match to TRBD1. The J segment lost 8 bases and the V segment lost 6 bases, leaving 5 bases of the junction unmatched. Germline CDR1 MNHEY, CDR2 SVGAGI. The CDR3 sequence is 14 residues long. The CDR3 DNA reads TGTGCCAGCAGAACGGGACAGGGATATTCACCCCTCCACTTT. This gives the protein CASRTGQGYSPLHF.

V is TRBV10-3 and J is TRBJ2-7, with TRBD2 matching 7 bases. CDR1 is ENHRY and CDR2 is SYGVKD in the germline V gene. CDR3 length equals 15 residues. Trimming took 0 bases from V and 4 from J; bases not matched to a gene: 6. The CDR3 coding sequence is TGTGCCATCAGTGAGTCCGCCCCTAGCGGATACGAGCAGTACTTC. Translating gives CAISESAPSGYEQYF.